One and the same sample provided the 24 T cell receptor beta chains below, sequenced in a study of cytomegalovirus exposure and HLA in healthy donors. The PCR made use of 60 Vbeta and 13 Jbeta primers. Sequenced by immunoSEQ multiplex PCR; TCRdb stores in-frame clones only, minus some. Of around 120,000 clones detected, approximately 78% appear once; the ten largest clones hold nearly 8.5%. Sequencing was done on a sample of PBMCs. The receptors stem from a woman aged 40-49 years in good health and CMV-seropositive.

This sequence joins TRBV12-5 and TRBJ1-5; a possible D gene is TRBD1 (5 bases). The CDR3 consists of 15 residues. Germline assignment: CDR1 LGHNT and CDR2 FRNRAP. The germline V and J ends were trimmed by 1 base and 3 bases, with 10 bases remaining between them. The CDR3 DNA follows: TGTGCTAGTGGTTTGGGTCAGGGCGACAATCAGCCCCAGCATTTT. Its translation is CASGLGQGDNQPQHF.

The J gene is TRBJ1-4, the V gene TRBV4-3; D call uncertain. The CDR3 loop spans 15 amino acids. CDR1 is LGHNA, CDR2 YSLEER, per germline. V lost 0 bases to trimming and J lost 7 bases, with 12 bases between them. CDR3: CASSQEREVGEKLFF. The CDR3 DNA reads TGCGCCAGCAGCCAAGAGCGCGAAGTTGGTGAAAAACTGTTTTTT.

This chain links TRBV4-3 with TRBJ2-5; TRBD2 might be the D (6 bases). CDR1 LGHNA and CDR2 YSLEER come from the germline V gene. This CDR3 has 17 residues. Trimming left V 2 bases short and J 5 bases short, with 21 bases between. This CDR3 is CASSQLVTGVGEETQYF. The CDR3 DNA sequence: TGCGCCAGCAGCCAACTCGTTACGGGGGTTGGTGAGGAGACCCAGTACTTC.

The chain recombines TRBV5-1 with TRBJ2-3, with a possible D match to TRBD1 (5 bases). V lost 0 bases to trimming and J lost 3 bases, with 8 bases between them. In germline, CDR1 is SGHRS, CDR2 YFSETQ. The CDR3 totals 14 residues. CDR3 nucleotides: TGCGCCAGCAGCTTGGGACAGCCGACAGATACGCAGTATTTT. It is translated as CASSLGQPTDTQYF.

In this sample, this clone turned up a few times. The chain joins TRBV5-1 to TRBJ2-5; D might be TRBD1 (6 bases). CDR1 is SGHRS and CDR2 is YFSETQ in the germline V gene. Trimming took 6 bases from V and 5 from J, leaving 14 bases between them. The CDR3 has 13 residues. DNA of the CDR3: TGCGCCAGCACCATACAGGGCGGGGAGACCCAGTACTTC. Translation: CASTIQGGETQYF.

This clone was counted between two and nine times. The V and J genes are TRBV5-1 and TRBJ2-3; TRBD2 matches at 10 bases. Trimming at V came to 5 bases and at J to 5 bases, leaving 8 bases not matched to a gene. Per the germline V gene, CDR1 is SGHRS and CDR2 is YFSETQ. The CDR3 is 15 residues long. The CDR3 loop is CASRSGAGGGDTQYF. CDR3 nucleotides: TGCGCCAGCAGGAGTGGAGCGGGGGGGGGAGATACGCAGTATTTT.

The chain is built from TRBV7-2 and TRBJ1-5; D may be TRBD1 (5 bases). This CDR3 is built from 13 residues. CDR1 is SGHTA and CDR2 is FQGNSA in the germline V gene. V was cut by 6 bases and J by 5 bases, with 11 bases left in between. CDR3 sequence: CASSSSRDQPQHF. DNA for the CDR3: TGTGCCAGCAGTTCTTCCAGGGATCAGCCCCAGCATTTT.

The chain combines TRBV27 with TRBJ2-7, with 8 bases that match TRBD2. J lost 6 bases, V lost 5 bases, and 6 bases had no gene match. This CDR3 contains 13 residues. Germline CDR1 and CDR2: MNHEY and SMNVEV (reference sequence). CDR3 sequence (DNA): TGTGCCAGCAGTCCCGGGAGGGGGAGCGAGCAGTACTTC. It codes for CASSPGRGSEQYF.

This chain uses TRBV13 with TRBJ1-2; 8 nucleotides align to TRBD1. Losses at the gene ends were 5 bases for V and 8 bases for J; bases not matched to a gene: 7. Germline V gene data show CDR1 as PRHDT and CDR2 as FYEKMQ (reference sequence). The CDR3 runs to 13 residues. CDR3 protein: CASSRGQGGGYTF. DNA of the CDR3: TGTGCCAGCAGCCGCGGACAGGGTGGAGGCTACACCTTC.

The genes are TRBV14 and TRBJ2-7; 8 positions agree with TRBD1. Germline V gene lookup returns CDR1 SGHDN and CDR2 FVKESK. The CDR3 has 14 amino acids. The ends lost 7 bases at V and 2 bases at J; junction bases unmatched: 7. The CDR3: CASNKQGGPYEQYF. The CDR3 bases are TGTGCCAGCAACAAACAGGGGGGCCCCTACGAGCAGTACTTC.

The chain combines TRBV29-1 with TRBJ1-2, with TRBD1 identical over 7 bases. Germline V gives CDR1 SQVTM, CDR2 ANQGSEA. Germline trimming cut 4 bases from V and 4 bases from J; bases unmatched to any gene: 3. This CDR3 comprises 12 residues. The CDR3 here is CSVVGQRYGYTF. For the CDR3, the DNA is TGCAGCGTTGTGGGACAGCGCTATGGCTACACCTTC.

The CDR3 DNA reads as TGCGCCAGCAGCCGCGGACTAGCGGGGGGCGAAGAGACCCAGTACTTC. Protein sequence: CASSRGLAGGEETQYF. The gene calls are TRBV5-1 and TRBJ2-5; 14 bases line up with TRBD2. V lost 4 bases to trimming and J lost 3 bases; unmatched junction nucleotides: 5. Per the germline V gene, CDR1 is SGHRS and CDR2 is YFSETQ. The CDR3 runs 16 residues. Filled out from reference TRBV5-1 and TRBJ2-5, the complete variable domain reads KAGVTQTPRYLIKTRGQQVTLSCSPISGHRSVSWYQQTPGQGLQFLFEYFSETQRNKGNFPGRFSGRQFSNSRSEMNVSTLELGDSALYLCASSRGLAGGEETQYFGPGTRLLVL.

This chain uses TRBV6-4 with TRBJ2-4, with 15 bases identical to TRBD2. CDR3 length: 19 residues. The germline CDR1 and CDR2 sequences are MRHNA and SNTAGT. V was pared by 2 bases and J by 0 bases, with 5 bases of the junction left unmatched. For the CDR3, the DNA is TGTGCCAGCAGTGACGGACTAGCGGGGGGGTCCGGAGCCAAAAACATTCAGTACTTC. As protein: CASSDGLAGGSGAKNIQYF.

This chain joins TRBV9 and TRBJ2-5, with D perhaps TRBD2 (6 bases). V was shortened by 0 bases and J by 0 bases, with 27 bases between the two germline ends. Germline V lookup: CDR1 SGDLS, CDR2 YYNGEE. The CDR3 consists of 21 residues. The CDR3 nucleotides read TGTGCCAGCAGCGTAGCTACTACGGTGGGCGACGGGGGAACCCACCAAGAGACCCAGTACTTC. Amino acids: CASSVATTVGDGGTHQETQYF.

This chain uses TRBV18 with TRBJ1-1; the match to TRBD1 covers 7 bases. Unmatched junction bases numbered 9, after V lost 4 bases and J lost 1 base. CDR3 length: 16 amino acids. Germline V CDR1 and CDR2: KGHSH, LQKENI. The CDR3 reads CASSQTRTGGNTEAFF. For the CDR3, the DNA is TGTGCCAGCTCACAGACAAGGACAGGCGGGAACACTGAAGCTTTCTTT. The variable domain in full, with the rest retrieved from reference TRBV18 and TRBJ1-1, is NAGVMQNPRHLVRRRGQEARLRCSPMKGHSHVYWYRQLPEEGLKFMVYLQKENIIDESGMPKERFSAEFPKEGPSILRIQQVVRGDSAAYFCASSQTRTGGNTEAFFGQGTRLTVV.

This clone was picked up one time. The chain carries TRBV6-6 and TRBJ1-1; a possible D gene is TRBD1 (6 bases). The V gene's germline CDR1 is MNHNY and CDR2 SVGAGI (reference sequence). This CDR3 region has 16 residues. The V end was cut by 2 bases, the J end by 7 bases, with 20 bases between. CDR3: CASSYSFGQQGVEAFF. The DNA of the CDR3 is TGTGCCAGCAGTTACAGCTTCGGACAACAGGGTGTTGAAGCTTTCTTT.

The chain carries TRBV7-9 and TRBJ2-7, with unresolved D. This CDR3 has 15 amino acids. V lost 1 base to trimming and J lost 3 bases, with 13 bases between them. Germline V gene data show CDR1 as SEHNR and CDR2 as FQNEAQ (reference sequence). The CDR3 spells CASSLEHNPNYEQYF. CDR3 bases: TGTGCCAGCAGCTTAGAACACAATCCGAACTACGAGCAGTACTTC.

The V call is TRBV6-5, the J call TRBJ1-2; 7 bases are shared with TRBD1. V was pared by 5 bases and J by 3 bases, with 9 bases of the junction left unmatched. The germline V gene encodes CDR1 MNHEY and CDR2 SVGAGI. The CDR3 consists of 15 residues. As DNA, the CDR3 is TGTGCCAGCAGTAAGACAGGGACCCTCGACTATGGCTACACCTTC. Amino acids: CASSKTGTLDYGYTF.

V is TRBV5-4 and J is TRBJ2-7, with unresolved D. V gave up 2 bases and J gave up 5 bases, with 11 bases separating them. This CDR3 has 13 residues. The V gene's germline CDR1 is SGHNT and CDR2 YYREEE (reference sequence). This chain's CDR3 is CASSFRVADEQYF. The DNA for the CDR3 is TGTGCCAGCAGCTTTCGTGTCGCGGACGAGCAGTACTTC.

This clone appeared a few times. The genes are TRBV9 and TRBJ2-3, with 10 bases lining up with TRBD1. Germline CDR1 and CDR2: SGDLS and YYNGEE. The CDR3 spans 14 residues. The V and J ends lost 3 bases and 4 bases, in that order; junction bases with no gene match: 2. As DNA, the CDR3 is TGTGCCAGCAGCGGACAGGGGGCTTCAGATACGCAGTATTTT. Translating it yields CASSGQGASDTQYF.

The chain uses TRBV10-1 and TRBJ1-5; a possible D gene is TRBD1 (6 bases). Germline V CDR1 and CDR2: WNHNN, SYGVQD (reference sequence). The length of the CDR3 is 20 residues. V lost 7 bases, J lost 1 base, and 29 bases lay in between. The CDR3 loop is CASTSAPTGRLAKSNQPQHF. The CDR3 DNA is TGCGCCAGCACTTCGGCCCCAACAGGGAGATTAGCGAAAAGCAATCAGCCCCAGCATTTT.

The chain carries TRBV2 and TRBJ2-1; the D gene is possibly TRBD2 (5 bases). The CDR3 extends over 14 amino acids. Deletions cut 4 bases from V and 5 bases from J, with 12 bases between. Germline CDR1 SNHLY, CDR2 FYNNEI. CDR3 bases: TGTGCCAGCAGTGGGGAGAGGTTTGACAATGAGCAGTTCTTC. Its protein is CASSGERFDNEQFF. Together with reference TRBV2 and TRBJ2-1, the CDR3 gives the full variable domain: EPEVTQTPSHQVTQMGQEVILRCVPISNHLYFYWYRQILGQKVEFLVSFYNNEISEKSEIFDDQFSVERPDGSNFTLKIRSTKLEDSAMYFCASSGERFDNEQFFGPGTRLTVL.

The genes are TRBV9 and TRBJ1-3, with D unclear. The length of the CDR3 is 13 residues. The V and J ends lost 3 bases and 3 bases respectively, with 7 bases between them. Germline CDR1 reads SGDLS; CDR2 reads YYNGEE. The CDR3 loop is CASSDSSGNTIYF. Here the CDR3 DNA reads TGTGCCAGCAGCGACTCAAGTGGAAACACCATATATTTT.

This chain's CDR3 is CASSSGPGTESLGAYNEQFF. CDR3 nucleotide sequence: TGCGCCAGCAGCTCCGGCCCCGGGACAGAATCCTTAGGAGCCTACAATGAGCAGTTCTTC. The chain has TRBV5-1 and TRBJ2-1, with TRBD1 matching 7 bases. CDR1 is SGHRS, CDR2 YFSETQ, per germline. The CDR3 extends over 20 amino acids. With 3 bases clipped from V and 2 bases from J, the junction kept 20 bases outside the gene matches.